The 9 T cell receptor beta chains presented below share a single source sample, sequenced in a study of blood T cell repertoires in COVID-19. Assay used: immunoSEQ multiplex PCR; TCRdb lists only in-frame clones, some missing. The table has around 310,000 clones, over 80% seen once. The sample was PBMCs or T cells enriched from blood (not recorded which). All receptors derive from a young man who had recovered from COVID-19.

The rearrangement uses TRBV25-1 and TRBJ2-3, with TRBD2 identical over 9 bases. The V gene end was trimmed by 1 base and the J gene end by 4 bases; junction bases not matched to a gene: 6. This CDR3 spans 16 amino acids. CDR1 and CDR2 from the germline V gene are MGHDK and SYGVNS. The CDR3 reads CASSEFRGGAADTQYF. DNA for the CDR3: TGTGCCAGCAGTGAATTTCGCGGGGGGGCAGCAGATACGCAGTATTTT.

The chain recombines TRBV30 with TRBJ2-1; 12 bases line up with TRBD2. Trimming at V came to 3 bases and at J to 5 bases, leaving 8 bases not matched to a gene. CDR1 and CDR2 from the germline V gene are GTSNPN and SVGIG (reference sequence). This CDR3 is built from 16 residues. This CDR3 is CAWRGKTSGGHNEQFF. The CDR3 DNA is TGTGCCTGGAGGGGAAAGACTAGCGGGGGTCACAATGAGCAGTTCTTC.

This clone appeared many times. This chain uses TRBV7-3 with TRBJ2-2, with unresolved D. Trimming took 5 bases from V and 4 from J, leaving 17 bases between them. CDR3 length: 16 residues. Germline V gene lookup returns CDR1 SGHTA and CDR2 FQGTGA. The CDR3 reads CASSPTPVATTGELFF. The CDR3 DNA is TGTGCCAGCAGCCCCACCCCTGTTGCTACCACCGGGGAGCTGTTTTTT.

This chain's CDR3 is CASSPTASRDYQETQYF. For the CDR3, the DNA is TGTGCCAGCAGCCCCACGGCATCCCGGGACTACCAAGAGACCCAGTACTTC. The chain uses TRBV11-2 and TRBJ2-5; a possible D gene is TRBD2 (6 bases). Germline lookup yields CDR1 SGHAT and CDR2 FQNNGV. V lost 5 bases, J lost 0 bases, and 19 bases lay in between. This CDR3 comprises 17 residues.

V and J are TRBV4-1 and TRBJ2-7; D perhaps matches TRBD1 (7 bases). Germline loops: CDR1 MGHRA, CDR2 YSYEKL. Trimming removed 0 bases from V and 4 bases from J, with 19 bases in between. The CDR3 totals 17 residues. The CDR3 DNA is TGCGCCAGCAGCCAAGATTTTAGCCAGGGGGGTGTTTACGAGCAGTACTTC. Translated, it gives CASSQDFSQGGVYEQYF.

The sample holds one count of this clone. The J gene is TRBJ2-3, the V gene TRBV6-5; 10 bases agree with TRBD2. Trimming took 8 bases from V and 2 from J; bases not matched to a gene: 4. From germline, CDR1 is MNHEY and CDR2 SVGAGI. The CDR3 sequence is 14 residues long. CDR3 sequence: CASGTSGVTDTQYF. For the CDR3, the DNA is TGTGCCAGCGGCACTAGCGGGGTCACAGATACGCAGTATTTT.

V usage is TRBV5-1 and J usage is TRBJ2-5; 7 positions agree with TRBD1. The CDR3 has 14 amino acids. V trimming: 3 bases; J trimming: 5 bases; junction bases outside the gene matches: 7. The germline V gene has CDR1 SGHRS and CDR2 YFSETQ. As DNA, the CDR3 is TGCGCCAGCAGCTCCGGACAGGTTGGGGAGACCCAGTACTTC. Translated: CASSSGQVGETQYF.

CDR3: CASSRGDIKEETQYF. Written as DNA, the CDR3 is TGCGCCAGCAGCCGAGGGGACATAAAGGAGGAGACCCAGTACTTC. The chain links TRBV4-1 to TRBJ2-5, with a tentative D call TRBD1 (6 bases). With 4 bases removed from V and 5 bases from J, the gap between germline ends came to 17 bases. The CDR3 is made up of 15 amino acids. CDR1 and CDR2 from the germline V gene are MGHRA and YSYEKL.

V is TRBV19 and J is TRBJ1-2, with a possible D match to TRBD1 (5 bases). V dropped 6 bases and J dropped 4 bases, with 12 bases sitting between them. The CDR3 contains 13 residues. Germline V gene data show CDR1 as LNHDA and CDR2 as SQIVND (reference sequence). The CDR3 here is CASRYGGRYGYTF. In nucleotides, the CDR3 is TGTGCCAGTAGATACGGGGGACGCTATGGCTACACCTTC. Together with reference TRBV19 and TRBJ1-2, the CDR3 gives the full variable domain: DGGITQSPKYLFRKEGQNVTLSCEQNLNHDAMYWYRQDPGQGLRLIYYSQIVNDFQKGDIAEGYSVSREKKESFPLTVTSAQKNPTAFYLCASRYGGRYGYTFGSGTRLTVV.